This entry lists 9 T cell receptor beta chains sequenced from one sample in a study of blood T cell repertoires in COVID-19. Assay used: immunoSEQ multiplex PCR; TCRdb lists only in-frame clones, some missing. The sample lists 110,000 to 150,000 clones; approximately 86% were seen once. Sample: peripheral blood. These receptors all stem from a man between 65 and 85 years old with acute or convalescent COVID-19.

DNA of the CDR3: TGTGCCAGCAGTAGGAGGCCGAACACCGGGGAGCTGTTTTTT. Protein: CASSRRPNTGELFF. The rearrangement uses TRBV6-5 and TRBJ2-2; D might be TRBD2 (5 bases). V lost 5 bases and J 0 bases, leaving 7 bases between the germline ends. This CDR3 is built from 14 residues. The germline V gene has CDR1 MNHEY and CDR2 SVGAGI.

The chain's CDR3 is CASTLGGATNEKLFF. The CDR3 region has the DNA TGTGCCAGTACTTTAGGGGGTGCAACTAATGAAAAACTGTTTTTT. The chain has TRBV19 and TRBJ1-4; D is perhaps TRBD1 (6 bases). Trimming cost V 7 bases and J 0 bases, with 12 bases left between them. Germline CDR1 is LNHDA and CDR2 is SQIVND (reference sequence). The CDR3 runs to 15 residues.

The CDR3 DNA reads TGTGCCAGCAGTGAAGAGGGACAGAGCTATAATTCACCCCTCCACTTT. This codes for CASSEEGQSYNSPLHF. The rearrangement uses TRBV6-1 and TRBJ1-6, with TRBD1 identical over 7 bases. The V segment lost 1 base and the J segment 3 bases; nucleotides outside the gene matches: 3. The CDR3 runs to 16 residues. The germline CDR1 and CDR2 sequences are MNHNS and SASEGT.

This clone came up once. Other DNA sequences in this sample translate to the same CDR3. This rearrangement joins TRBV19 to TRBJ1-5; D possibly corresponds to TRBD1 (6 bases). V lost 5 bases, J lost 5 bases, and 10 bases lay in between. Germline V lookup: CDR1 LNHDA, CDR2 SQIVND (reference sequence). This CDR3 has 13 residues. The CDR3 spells CASSEQGDQPQHF. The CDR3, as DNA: TGTGCCAGTAGTGAACAGGGTGATCAGCCCCAGCATTTT.

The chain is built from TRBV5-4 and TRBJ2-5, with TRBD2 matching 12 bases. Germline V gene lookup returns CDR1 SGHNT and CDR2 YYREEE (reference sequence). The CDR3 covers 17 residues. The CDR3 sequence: CPTSLGASGGAVETQYF. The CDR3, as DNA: TGTCCCACCAGCTTGGGGGCTAGCGGGGGGGCTGTGGAGACCCAGTACTTC. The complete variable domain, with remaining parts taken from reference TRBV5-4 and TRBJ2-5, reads ETGVTQSPTHLIKTRGQQVTLRCSSQSGHNTVSWYQQALGQGPQFIFQYYREEENGRGNFPPRFSGLQFPNYSSELNVNALELDDSALYLCPTSLGASGGAVETQYFGPGTRLLVL.

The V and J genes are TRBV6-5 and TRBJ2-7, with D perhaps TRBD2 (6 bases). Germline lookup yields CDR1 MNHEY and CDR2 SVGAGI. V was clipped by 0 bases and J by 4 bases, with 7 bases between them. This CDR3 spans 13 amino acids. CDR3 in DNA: TGTGCCAGCAGTTACTCGGAGGGGTACGAGCAGTACTTC. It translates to CASSYSEGYEQYF.

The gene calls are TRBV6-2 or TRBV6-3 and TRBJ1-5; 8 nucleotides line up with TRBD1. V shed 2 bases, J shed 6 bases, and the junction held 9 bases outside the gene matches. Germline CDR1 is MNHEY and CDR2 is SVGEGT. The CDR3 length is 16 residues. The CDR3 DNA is TGTGCCAGCAGTTACCCGCGGGCAGGGGGCTCTCAGCCCCAGCATTTT. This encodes CASSYPRAGGSQPQHF.

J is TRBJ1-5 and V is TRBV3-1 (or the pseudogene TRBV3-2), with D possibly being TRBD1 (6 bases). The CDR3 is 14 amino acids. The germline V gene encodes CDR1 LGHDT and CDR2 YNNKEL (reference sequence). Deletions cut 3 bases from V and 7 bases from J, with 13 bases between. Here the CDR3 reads CASSQGGGRQPQHF. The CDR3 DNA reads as TGTGCCAGCAGCCAGGGGGGGGGCCGGCAGCCCCAGCATTTT.

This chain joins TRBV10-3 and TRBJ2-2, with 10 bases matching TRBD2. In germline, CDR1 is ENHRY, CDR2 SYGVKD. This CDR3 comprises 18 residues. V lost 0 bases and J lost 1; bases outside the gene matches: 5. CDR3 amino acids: CAISESGLAAMNTGELFF. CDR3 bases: TGTGCCATCAGTGAGTCCGGACTAGCGGCCATGAACACCGGGGAGCTGTTTTTT.